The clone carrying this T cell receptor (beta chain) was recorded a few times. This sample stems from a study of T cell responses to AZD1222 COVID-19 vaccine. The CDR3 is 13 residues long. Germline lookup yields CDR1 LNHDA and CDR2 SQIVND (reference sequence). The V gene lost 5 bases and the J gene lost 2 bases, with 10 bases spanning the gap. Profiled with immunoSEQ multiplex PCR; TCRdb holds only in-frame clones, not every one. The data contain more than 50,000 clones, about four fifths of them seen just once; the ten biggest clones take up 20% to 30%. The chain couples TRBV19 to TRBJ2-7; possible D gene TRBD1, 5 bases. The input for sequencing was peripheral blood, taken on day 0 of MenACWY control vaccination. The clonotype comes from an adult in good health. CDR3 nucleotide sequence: TGTGCCAGTAGTGGGGCAGTTGCCTACGAGCAGTACTTC. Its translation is CASSGAVAYEQYF.